This T cell receptor beta chain was sequenced during a study of blood T cells in healthy people across ages. The V gene lost 0 bases and the J gene lost 8 bases, with 12 bases spanning the gap. Germline V CDR1 and CDR2: SGHDT, YYEEEE. The length of the CDR3 is 15 residues. As for this clonotype: What it binds is not known.

The study, taken as a whole, reports: Unsorted PBMCs ruled out conclusive naive versus antigen-experienced comparison. Considered underestimates were the diversity estimates obtained from one million T cells.

A sample-barcoded 5' primer and a J-beta primer mix were used in a second PCR of roughly 7 to 11 cycles. TCRdb re-called the 5' RACE reads through MiXCR, storing one row per CDR3 protein. This table holds 1.5 million to 2 million distinct CDR3 sequences, about 30% found once. This sequence was found in a woman in her 30s in good health. The chain joins TRBV5-6 to TRBJ1-6, with D possibly being TRBD1 (6 bases). Material: blood. Here the CDR3 DNA reads TGTGCCAGCAGCTTGGGGTGGGGGCCCGATTCACCCCTCCACTTT. Encoded protein: CASSLGWGPDSPLHF.